The source of this TCR beta chain is a study of PD-1 blockade in classical Hodgkin lymphoma. Broader study findings: TCR diversity in CD4+, not CD8+, cells rose significantly by C4D1. Similar baseline diversity was found in complete responders and newly diagnosed patients.

TCRdb's copy holds only in-frame clones and misses some; the assay was immunoSEQ multiplex PCR. Among 55,000 to 65,000 clones listed, 80% to 90% were seen once. In every patient, relapse followed autologous stem cell transplantation, while exposure to brentuximab vedotin differed. Patients showed best responses of complete response, partial response or progressive disease. The germline V gene encodes CDR1 SGHRS and CDR2 YFSETQ. The CDR3 sequence is 13 residues long. With 6 bases removed from V and 1 base from J, the gap between germline ends came to 10 bases. To note about this clone: Its antigen is currently unknown.

This chain joins TRBV5-1 and TRBJ1-1; D gene ambiguous. The clonotype was recovered from a human donor with classical Hodgkin lymphoma. This specimen was peripheral blood mononuclear cells (PBMCs), taken at baseline. CDR3 region: CASNVNSNTEAFF. The DNA of the CDR3 is TGCGCCAGCAATGTGAATTCGAACACTGAAGCTTTCTTT.